The rows below give T cell receptor beta chains drawn from one sample of a study of T-cell reconstitution after alpha-beta-depleted transplantation in children. TCRdb used MiXCR to reprocess the PCR reads, holding one entry per CDR3 protein. The table includes fewer than 550,000 distinct CDR3 sequences, roughly 11% detected once. Sequenced material: PBMCs, mostly from graft donor cells, taken 180 days after TCRalphabeta/CD19-depleted stem cell transplant. The receptors shown here come from a female patient aged 2 to 10 who had a stem cell transplant for aplastic anemia, so the T cells may come from the graft donor. The CDR3 runs from the conserved cysteine through the conserved F or W. A D gene is named only where the DNA matches it firmly. Expanded clones are given a class, and other clones once, few, many or no size at all.

D gene	J gene	V gene	clone size	CDR3 protein	CDR3 DNA
-	TRBJ2-7	TRBV3-1	many	CASSQGPPWRYEQYF	TGTGCCAGCAGCCAAGGACCCCCCTGGCGCTACGAGCAGTACTTC
-	TRBJ2-7	TRBV28	many	CASTLGQGGIEQYF	TGTGCCAGCACCCTCGGACAGGGAGGGATCGAGCAGTACTTC
TRBD2	TRBJ2-3	TRBV11-2	-	CASSLLRLAGRSTDTQYF	TGTGCCAGCAGCTTACTAAGGCTAGCGGGGAGGAGCACAGATACGCAGTATTTT
-	TRBJ1-5	TRBV25-1	-	CASSELSNQPQHF	TGTGCCAGCAGTGAACTAAGCAATCAGCCCCAGCATTTT
-	TRBJ2-3	TRBV9	-	CASSGGSTDTQYF	TGTGCCAGCAGCGGGGGAAGCACAGATACGCAGTATTTT
TRBD2	TRBJ2-3	TRBV5-4	many	CASSPALAGGPDTQYF	TGTGCCAGCAGCCCTGCACTAGCGGGGGGGCCAGATACGCAGTATTTT
TRBD1	TRBJ2-5	TRBV7-2	few	CASSTRQGARETQYF	TGTGCCAGCAGCACCCGACAGGGGGCGCGTGAGACCCAGTACTTC
-	TRBJ2-5	TRBV14	-	CASSPVGSAVEGTQYF	TGTGCCAGCAGCCCAGTAGGTAGCGCAGTCGAAGGGACCCAGTACTTC
-	TRBJ1-2	TRBV11-1	-	CASSSSYIGGAANYGYTF	TGTGCCAGCAGCTCGTCTTATATCGGGGGTGCAGCTAACTATGGCTACACCTTC
TRBD1	TRBJ2-1	TRBV6-1	few	CASSSTGGNYNEQFF	TGTGCCAGCAGTAGCACAGGGGGGAACTACAATGAGCAGTTCTTC
TRBD2	TRBJ2-7	TRBV5-1	few	CASSLRPAGLNYEQYF	TGCGCCAGCAGCTTGAGACCAGCGGGACTTAACTACGAGCAGTACTTC
TRBD2	TRBJ2-1	TRBV7-2	few	CASIIPGLDAEQFF	TGTGCCAGCATCATACCGGGACTAGATGCTGAGCAGTTCTTC
-	TRBJ1-1	TRBV7-8	few	CASSFPRDDRVNTEAFF	TGTGCCAGCAGCTTTCCCCGCGATGACAGAGTGAACACTGAAGCTTTCTTT
-	TRBJ2-1	TRBV2	few	CASRGGFYNEQFF	TGTGCCAGCAGGGGCGGCTTTTACAATGAGCAGTTCTTC
TRBD1	TRBJ1-3	TRBV7-9	few	CASSFGQGQNTIYF	TGTGCCAGCAGCTTCGGACAGGGGCAAAACACCATATATTTT
TRBD1	TRBJ2-5	TRBV4-3	few	CASSQETGGETQYF	TGCGCCAGCAGCCAAGAAACAGGGGGAGAGACCCAGTACTTC
-	TRBJ2-1	TRBV20-1	-	CSARGERGEQFF	TGCAGTGCTAGAGGGGAGAGAGGTGAGCAGTTCTTC
-	TRBJ2-2	TRBV20-1	once	CSARDSGDTGELFF	TGCAGTGCTAGAGATTCGGGGGACACCGGGGAGCTGTTTTTT
TRBD1	TRBJ1-2	TRBV27	-	CASSSGTVHYGYTF	TGTGCCAGCAGTTCCGGGACAGTCCACTATGGCTACACCTTC
TRBD1	TRBJ2-7	TRBV7-8	-	CASSSTHRGRESEEQYF	TGTGCCAGCAGCTCAACACACAGGGGGCGGGAGTCTGAAGAGCAGTACTTC
-	TRBJ1-1	TRBV29-1	few	CSVHRVNTEAFF	TGCAGCGTTCACAGGGTAAACACTGAAGCTTTCTTT
-	TRBJ2-6	TRBV7-9	-	CASSPTATWAGANVLTF	TGTGCCAGCAGCCCCACCGCGACGTGGGCTGGGGCCAACGTCCTGACTTTC
TRBD1	TRBJ1-5	TRBV28	few	CASHLRGRHQPQHF	TGTGCCAGCCATCTTAGGGGGCGCCATCAGCCCCAGCATTTT
TRBD1	TRBJ2-7	TRBV4-3	-	CASSRGQGSLSGEQYF	TGCGCCAGCAGCCGTGGACAGGGATCGTTATCTGGCGAGCAGTACTTC
-	TRBJ2-1	TRBV28	many	CASSLSPPYGEQFF	TGTGCCAGCAGTTTGTCCCCCCCGTACGGTGAGCAGTTCTTC
-	TRBJ1-1	TRBV5-1	-	CASSLSGPLQTEAFF	TGCGCCAGCAGCCTATCGGGACCCCTACAGACTGAAGCTTTCTTT
TRBD2	TRBJ2-3	TRBV20-1	-	CWARDMASGRGRKDTQYF	TGCTGGGCTAGAGATATGGCTAGCGGGAGGGGGAGAAAAGATACGCAGTATTTT
-	TRBJ2-2	TRBV14	-	CASSQAWAGWPGELFF	TGTGCCAGCAGCCAAGCGTGGGCAGGGTGGCCCGGGGAGCTGTTTTTT
-	TRBJ2-1	TRBV20-1	many	CSEEGVRGPNEQFF	TGCAGTGAAGAGGGAGTAAGGGGCCCAAATGAGCAGTTCTTC
-	TRBJ2-5	TRBV7-2	many	CASSLDSGGRQTQYF	TGTGCCAGCAGCTTAGATTCCGGGGGACGACAGACCCAGTACTTC
-	TRBJ2-5	TRBV20-1	few	CSASPPGPLFETQYF	TGCAGTGCTTCTCCACCGGGACCCTTATTTGAGACCCAGTACTTC
-	TRBJ2-1	TRBV6-1	-	CASSEIMDAYNEQFF	TGTGCCAGCAGTGAAATAATGGACGCGTACAATGAGCAGTTCTTC
-	TRBJ1-5	TRBV12-3/TRBV12-4	-	CASSRRDTLAYSNQPQHF	TGTGCCAGCAGCCGCCGGGACACCCTCGCGTATAGCAATCAGCCCCAGCATTTT
-	TRBJ1-5	TRBV12-3/TRBV12-4	-	CASSSIRASNSNQPQHF	TGTGCCAGCAGTTCAATCAGGGCCTCGAATAGCAATCAGCCCCAGCATTTT
-	TRBJ1-5	TRBV10-3	-	CAISEGGRYSNQPQHF	TGTGCCATCAGTGAGGGGGGTAGATATAGCAATCAGCCCCAGCATTTT
TRBD2	TRBJ2-1	TRBV15	few	CATSGRGLAGAYNEQFF	TGTGCCACCAGCGGGCGGGGACTAGCGGGAGCCTACAATGAGCAGTTCTTC
-	TRBJ2-3	TRBV4-3	few	CASSQERTGGGDTQYF	TGCGCCAGCAGCCAAGAGCGTACCGGGGGAGGAGATACGCAGTATTTT
TRBD2	TRBJ2-7	TRBV28	-	CASRTSGIYEQYF	TGTGCCAGCAGAACTAGCGGGATCTACGAGCAGTACTTC
-	TRBJ1-2	TRBV5-1	few	CASSLAASRSYGYTF	TGCGCCAGCAGCTTGGCCGCCAGCCGCTCGTATGGCTACACCTTC
-	TRBJ2-3	TRBV4-3	few	CASSRGSSIDTQYF	TGCGCCAGCAGCCGGGGGAGTTCTATAGATACGCAGTATTTT
-	TRBJ2-5	TRBV9	many	CASSVVGAGETQYF	TGTGCCAGCAGCGTAGTAGGGGCTGGGGAGACCCAGTACTTC
TRBD1	TRBJ2-2	TRBV7-9	few	CASIPSGGGGELFF	TGTGCCAGCATCCCCTCAGGGGGCGGCGGGGAGCTGTTTTTT